Below, one T cell receptor (beta chain) is given with its context. The germline CDR1 and CDR2 sequences are LNHDA and SQIVND (reference sequence). CDR3 length: 16 residues. V shed 6 bases and J 1 base; nucleotides not matched to a gene: 7. This entry is derived from a study of blood T cell repertoires in COVID-19. About the research overall: Specimens from acute and convalescent COVID-19 originated in the United States, Italy and Spain. The analysed material was cDNA or gDNA that came from T cells, B-cell-depleted T cells, or PBMCs.

Original processing notes: Amplification from reference gene primers served as the basis for estimated nucleated cell counts. TCRdb's copy holds only in-frame clones and misses some; the assay was immunoSEQ multiplex PCR. V and J calls plus clone size are reproduced from that table; the DNA served to infer D and trimming. Of under 100,000 clones in the sample, 87% were seen once. The sample was peripheral blood. The rearrangement links TRBV19 to TRBJ2-2; 8 positions agree with TRBD1. The sequence derives from a male donor with acute or convalescent COVID-19. The CDR3 nucleotides are TGTGCCAGTAGACCCCCCGGGACAGGGAACACCGGGGAGCTGTTTTTT. Amino acid sequence: CASRPPGTGNTGELFF. Filled out from reference TRBV19 and TRBJ2-2, the complete variable domain reads DGGITQSPKYLFRKEGQNVTLSCEQNLNHDAMYWYRQDPGQGLRLIYYSQIVNDFQKGDIAEGYSVSREKKESFPLTVTSAQKNPTAFYLCASRPPGTGNTGELFFGEGSRLTVL.